A single sample is the source of the 32 T cell receptor beta chains below, sequenced in a study of OX40 agonist ivuxolimab in advanced cancers. Libraries came from the immunoSEQ multiplex PCR assay. This is the immuneACCESS table as TCRdb keeps it, with only in-frame sequences that have V and J called. A part of the clones is gone; compared with another copy, unresolved V genes explain less than half, and the rest is unexplained. A total of about 82,000 clones appear in this sample, around 83% of them only once. 2% to 2.5% of the sample goes to the ten largest clones. The sequenced sample was CD4+ or CD8+ T cells sorted from blood, obtained in a trial of the OX40 agonist ivuxolimab. These TCRs come from an adult with an advanced solid tumor such as melanoma, head and neck, liver or kidney cancer.

The chain carries TRBV5-4 and TRBJ2-1, with D unresolved. V was cut by 4 bases and J by 1 base, with 12 bases left in between. This CDR3 comprises 15 residues. Germline lookup yields CDR1 SGHNT and CDR2 YYREEE (reference sequence). The CDR3 bases are TGTGCCAGCAGCCAAAGCCCCGATTCCTACAATGAGCAGTTCTTC. Translation: CASSQSPDSYNEQFF.

The chain uses TRBV6-1 and TRBJ1-2; weak D call: TRBD1 (6 bases). CDR3 size: 13 residues. V lost 1 base to trimming and J lost 5 bases, with 8 bases between them. Germline CDR1 reads MNHNS; CDR2 reads SASEGT. The CDR3, as DNA: TGTGCCAGCAGTGAAGGGGACACGTATGGCTACACCTTC. Translating it yields CASSEGDTYGYTF.

CDR3 region: CATSTRQIGTGGDTEAFF. CDR3 sequence (DNA): TGTGCCACCAGCACCCGACAAATCGGGACAGGGGGGGACACTGAAGCTTTCTTT. The V and J genes are TRBV15 and TRBJ1-1, with 11 positions matching TRBD1. V trimming: 4 bases; J trimming: 3 bases; junction bases outside the gene matches: 13. The CDR3 totals 18 residues. The germline V gene has CDR1 LNHNV and CDR2 YYDKDF (reference sequence).

This chain links TRBV28 with TRBJ1-1; TRBD1 agrees at 7 bases. The ends lost 5 bases at V and 0 bases at J; junction bases unmatched: 9. Germline V CDR1 and CDR2: MDHEN, SYDVKM. The CDR3 is made up of 16 amino acids. In DNA, the CDR3 is TGTGCCAGCAGTCCAACAGGGGTCCCTATGAACACTGAAGCTTTCTTT. Amino acid sequence: CASSPTGVPMNTEAFF.

The gene calls are TRBV6-6 and TRBJ1-1, with unresolved D. Germline V gene data show CDR1 as MNHNY and CDR2 as SVGAGI (reference sequence). The CDR3 length is 14 residues. V gave up 5 bases and J gave up 1 base, with 11 bases separating them. DNA of the CDR3: TGTGCCAGCAGTGACCCGACCCCGAACACTGAAGCTTTCTTT. It yields the protein CASSDPTPNTEAFF.

The CDR3 region is CASSWVGGITDTQYF. The CDR3 DNA sequence: TGTGCCAGCAGTTGGGTAGGGGGGATCACAGATACGCAGTATTTT. The V call is TRBV28, the J call TRBJ2-3, with D tentatively TRBD1 or TRBD2 (6 bases each). V lost 4 bases, J lost 2 bases, and 13 bases lay in between. Germline V lookup: CDR1 MDHEN, CDR2 SYDVKM. This CDR3 spans 15 amino acids.

The rearrangement uses TRBV5-4 and TRBJ1-2; tentative D call: TRBD1 (5 bases). The germline gives CDR1 SGHNT, CDR2 YYREEE (reference sequence). This CDR3 region has 13 residues. The V end was cut by 3 bases, the J end by 2 bases, with 8 bases between. The CDR3 bases are TGTGCCAGCAGCTCGACAGTAAACTATGGCTACACCTTC. Protein product: CASSSTVNYGYTF.

The chain recombines TRBV28 with TRBJ1-2; 7 bases fit TRBD1. The CDR3 covers 12 residues. Trimming removed 6 bases from V and 3 bases from J; junction bases left unmatched: 1. Germline V lookup: CDR1 MDHEN, CDR2 SYDVKM. This CDR3 is CASSQGDYGYTF. The DNA of the CDR3 is TGTGCCAGCAGCCAGGGGGACTATGGCTACACCTTC.

The V and J genes are TRBV6-5 and TRBJ1-6; the match to TRBD1 covers 7 bases. The germline CDR1 and CDR2 sequences are MNHEY and SVGAGI. V was pared by 5 bases and J by 10 bases, with 8 bases of the junction left unmatched. The CDR3 is made up of 14 amino acids. The CDR3 protein is CASSTRQGSSPLHF. As DNA, the CDR3 is TGTGCCAGCAGTACCAGACAGGGATCCTCACCCCTCCACTTT.

This clone was seen a single time. The chain combines TRBV5-1 with TRBJ2-7; no clear D gene. The V gene's germline CDR1 is SGHRS and CDR2 YFSETQ. Trimming shortened V by 0 bases and J by 0 bases, and 4 bases separated the two germline ends. CDR3 size: 13 residues. In DNA, the CDR3 is TGCGCCAGCAGCTTGGTAAGCTCCTACGAGCAGTACTTC. Its protein is CASSLVSSYEQYF.

Notes on this clone: The junction and the germline gene differ at one end; a read error may be behind it. This chain joins TRBV29-1 and TRBJ1-2, with D tentatively TRBD1 (6 bases). The CDR3 sequence is 14 residues long. The germline V gene has CDR1 SQVTM and CDR2 ANQGSEA. Written as DNA, the CDR3 is TGCAGCGTCGAAGAAGGGGGTAAAGTGGGGGGCTACACCTTC. It encodes CSVEEGGKVGGYTF.

This chain connects TRBV5-1 to TRBJ2-1; D tentatively reads TRBD1 or TRBD2 (5 bases each). From germline, CDR1 is SGHRS and CDR2 YFSETQ. Deletions cut 2 bases from V and 6 bases from J, with 15 bases between. This CDR3 contains 15 residues. Written as DNA, the CDR3 is TGCGCCAGCAGCTTCTGGGGGAGTGTCGGCAATGAGCAGTTCTTC. Its translation: CASSFWGSVGNEQFF.

CDR3 nucleotides: TGCGCCAGCAGCTTGGAGGGGGCCCGGGGCGGGGAGCTGTTTTTT. It encodes CASSLEGARGGELFF. This chain uses TRBV5-1 with TRBJ2-2; 7 bases are shared with TRBD1. The junction had 6 bases not matched to a gene; V was cut back by 0 bases and J by 7 bases. This CDR3 spans 15 amino acids. Germline V CDR1 and CDR2: SGHRS, YFSETQ.

The chain couples TRBV5-1 to TRBJ1-3; D is perhaps TRBD1 (6 bases). V dropped 4 bases and J dropped 0 bases, with 11 bases sitting between them. This CDR3 is built from 15 residues. Germline assignment: CDR1 SGHRS and CDR2 YFSETQ. The chain's CDR3 is CASSGTGSSGNTIYF. DNA of the CDR3: TGCGCCAGCAGCGGTACAGGGAGCTCTGGAAACACCATATATTTT.

This chain links TRBV6-1 with TRBJ2-7, with D possibly being TRBD2 (6 bases). V was trimmed by 7 bases and J by 5 bases, leaving 18 bases between them. Looked up from germline, CDR1 is MNHNS and CDR2 is SASEGT. The CDR3 covers 14 residues. The CDR3 DNA follows: TGTGCCAGCACCGGACTGGAGGGAGTCGACGAGCAGTACTTC. It is translated as CASTGLEGVDEQYF.

V and J are TRBV9 and TRBJ2-5; TRBD1 matches 7 bases. J was trimmed by 3 bases and V by 2 bases; bases with no gene match: 4. The CDR3 sequence is 14 residues long. Per germline, CDR1 SGDLS and CDR2 YYNGEE. The CDR3 region is CASSVNTGEETQYF. In DNA form, the CDR3 reads TGTGCCAGCAGCGTTAATACAGGGGAAGAGACCCAGTACTTC.

The chain couples TRBV10-3 to TRBJ1-6; 8 positions match TRBD1. Germline trimming cut 2 bases from V and 10 bases from J; bases unmatched to any gene: 4. The CDR3 extends over 14 amino acids. Germline CDR1 ENHRY, CDR2 SYGVKD. Written as DNA, the CDR3 is TGTGCCATCAGTGAGGGGGGGACAGGCTCACCCCTCCACTTT. This codes for CAISEGGTGSPLHF.

The chain recombines TRBV9 with TRBJ2-1; unclear D gene. V lost 0 bases to trimming and J lost 7 bases, with 11 bases between them. Germline lookup yields CDR1 SGDLS and CDR2 YYNGEE. This CDR3 region has 14 residues. CDR3 DNA sequence: TGTGCCAGCAGCGTAGGGTGGGGTGGGAATGAGCAGTTCTTC. It codes for CASSVGWGGNEQFF.

CDR3 amino acids: CAWRNRDTNNYGYTF. The CDR3 coding sequence is TGTGCCTGGCGTAACCGGGACACAAACAACTATGGCTACACCTTC. The V gene is TRBV30, the J gene TRBJ1-2; the D gene is possibly TRBD1 (6 bases). The CDR3 is made up of 15 amino acids. Per the germline V gene, CDR1 is GTSNPN and CDR2 is SVGIG (reference sequence). V gave up 5 bases and J gave up 2 bases, with 18 bases separating them.

This chain joins TRBV6-5 and TRBJ1-6, with a tentative D call TRBD1 (5 bases). From germline, CDR1 is MNHEY and CDR2 SVGAGI. Deletions cut 8 bases from V and 7 bases from J, with 12 bases between. This CDR3 is built from 13 residues. The CDR3 DNA reads TGTGCCAGCGGCGCCAGGGACAATTCACCCCTCCACTTT. It translates to CASGARDNSPLHF.

The chain uses TRBV7-2 and TRBJ1-2; TRBD1 is a possible D gene (5 bases). V was trimmed by 5 bases and J by 4 bases, leaving 11 bases between them. The CDR3 covers 13 residues. The germline V gene has CDR1 SGHTA and CDR2 FQGNSA. The CDR3 DNA follows: TGTGCCAGCAGCGCGGGACGGTCCTATGGCTACACCTTC. Amino acids: CASSAGRSYGYTF.

This clone was picked up one time. The chain is built from TRBV5-4 and TRBJ2-1; D gene uncertain. From germline, CDR1 is SGHNT and CDR2 YYREEE (reference sequence). Between the trimmed V and J ends, which lost 4 bases and 5 bases, there was a span of 16 bases. The CDR3 has 15 residues. Here the CDR3 reads CASSPRNIQNNEQFF. The CDR3 nucleotides are TGTGCCAGCAGCCCACGGAACATACAAAACAATGAGCAGTTCTTC.

The V and J genes are TRBV7-3 and TRBJ1-3; D not certain. The CDR3 is 14 amino acids. The V gene lost 6 bases and the J gene lost 0 bases, with 9 bases spanning the gap. Germline V gives CDR1 SGHTA, CDR2 FQGTGA. DNA for the CDR3: TGTGCCAGCAGTGTCACAAACTCTGGAAACACCATATATTTT. Protein product: CASSVTNSGNTIYF.

The chain recombines TRBV2 with TRBJ1-5; TRBD1 is a possible D gene (5 bases). V shed 4 bases and J shed 4 bases, with 5 bases lying between them. The CDR3 sequence is 12 residues long. Germline V gene data show CDR1 as SNHLY and CDR2 as FYNNEI. The CDR3 DNA reads as TGTGCCAGCAGTGGGACAAATCAGCCCCAGCATTTT. It encodes CASSGTNQPQHF.

This chain links TRBV5-5 with TRBJ1-5; D call uncertain. CDR3 length equals 14 residues. Deletions cut 4 bases from V and 4 bases from J, with 12 bases between. Germline lookup yields CDR1 SGHKS and CDR2 YYEKEE (reference sequence). Written as DNA, the CDR3 is TGTGCCAGCAGCCCTATCATCGGAAATCAGCCCCAGCATTTT. Amino acid sequence: CASSPIIGNQPQHF.

The V and J genes are TRBV28 and TRBJ2-5, with TRBD2 matching 9 bases. The V gene end was trimmed by 4 bases and the J gene end by 2 bases; junction bases not matched to a gene: 5. Germline V gives CDR1 MDHEN, CDR2 SYDVKM. The length of the CDR3 is 15 residues. CDR3 protein: CASSSLSGGQETQYF. The CDR3 DNA is TGTGCCAGCAGTTCCCTGAGCGGGGGGCAAGAGACCCAGTACTTC.

The chain joins TRBV9 to TRBJ2-7; 10 bases map to TRBD1. V lost 0 bases to trimming and J lost 4 bases; unmatched junction nucleotides: 4. Germline V gene sequence: CDR1 SGDLS, CDR2 YYNGEE. The CDR3 length is 15 residues. The CDR3 loop is CASSVALGQGYEQYF. CDR3 coding DNA: TGTGCCAGCAGCGTAGCTTTGGGACAGGGGTACGAGCAGTACTTC.

The gene calls are TRBV6-5 and TRBJ2-3, with D perhaps given as TRBD1 or TRBD2 (5 bases each). This CDR3 comprises 15 residues. The V and J ends lost 1 base and 6 bases respectively, with 14 bases between them. From germline, CDR1 is MNHEY and CDR2 SVGAGI. The CDR3 spells CASSYFSRGMDTQYF. DNA of the CDR3: TGTGCCAGCAGTTACTTTTCGAGGGGTATGGATACGCAGTATTTT.

The chain couples TRBV30 to TRBJ1-6, with 8 bases matching TRBD1. Germline lookup yields CDR1 GTSNPN and CDR2 SVGIG (reference sequence). The CDR3 runs to 12 residues. Germline trimming cut 3 bases from V and 14 bases from J; bases unmatched to any gene: 6. CDR3 nucleotides: TGTGCCTGGAGATTGCACAGGGGGACCCTCCACTTT. As protein: CAWRLHRGTLHF.

The chain carries TRBV18 and TRBJ1-2; D perhaps matches TRBD1 (5 bases). V was clipped by 1 base and J by 3 bases, with 12 bases between them. Germline lookup yields CDR1 KGHSH and CDR2 LQKENI. CDR3 size: 15 residues. CDR3 sequence: CASSPREGYDYGYTF. CDR3 DNA sequence: TGTGCCAGCTCACCACGGGAGGGGTACGACTATGGCTACACCTTC. The entire variable domain, with the rest obtained from reference TRBV18 and TRBJ1-2, is as follows: NAGVMQNPRHLVRRRGQEARLRCSPMKGHSHVYWYRQLPEEGLKFMVYLQKENIIDESGMPKERFSAEFPKEGPSILRIQQVVRGDSAAYFCASSPREGYDYGYTFGSGTRLTVV.

The genes are TRBV28 and TRBJ2-7; 11 bases line up with TRBD1. Germline CDR1 is MDHEN and CDR2 is SYDVKM. V lost 2 bases to trimming and J lost 4 bases; unmatched junction nucleotides: 13. There are 18 residues in the CDR3. The CDR3 protein is CASSLLTGQGAPKYEQYF. CDR3 nucleotides: TGTGCCAGCAGTTTACTGACAGGACAGGGGGCTCCGAAATACGAGCAGTACTTC.

The CDR3 loop is CASSLGQAEAGELFF. CDR3 in DNA: TGTGCCAGCAGCTTAGGGCAGGCTGAGGCCGGGGAGCTGTTTTTT. The chain carries TRBV11-3 and TRBJ2-2; D call uncertain. The germline V and J ends were trimmed by 1 base and 6 bases, with 12 bases remaining between them. The CDR3 spans 15 residues. Germline V CDR1 and CDR2: SGHNT, YENEEA.